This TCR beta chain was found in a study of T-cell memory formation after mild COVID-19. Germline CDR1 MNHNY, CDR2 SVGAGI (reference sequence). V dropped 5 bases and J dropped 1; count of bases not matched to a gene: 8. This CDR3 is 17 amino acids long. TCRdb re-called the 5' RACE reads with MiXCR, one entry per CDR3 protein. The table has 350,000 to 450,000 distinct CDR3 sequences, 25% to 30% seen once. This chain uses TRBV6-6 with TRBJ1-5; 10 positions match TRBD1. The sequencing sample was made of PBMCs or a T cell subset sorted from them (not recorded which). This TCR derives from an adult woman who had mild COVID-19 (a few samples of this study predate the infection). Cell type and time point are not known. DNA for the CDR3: TGTGCCAGCAGTCGACAGGGGGCGGGTGAGAGCAATCAGCCCCAGCATTTT. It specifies CASSRQGAGESNQPQHF.